Listed here are 10 T cell receptor beta chains from one sample, sequenced in a study of OX40 agonist ivuxolimab in advanced cancers. Only in-frame clones appear in the TCRdb table, and some are missing; sequencing was by immunoSEQ multiplex PCR. The data contain 80,000 or so clones, 84% of them singletons. The material was CD4+ or CD8+ T cells sorted from blood, obtained in a trial of the OX40 agonist ivuxolimab. Receptors were obtained from an adult with an advanced solid tumor such as melanoma, head and neck, liver or kidney cancer.

The chain carries TRBV5-1 and TRBJ1-3, with a weak D call TRBD1 (5 bases). Germline values: CDR1 SGHRS, CDR2 YFSETQ. V shed 0 bases and J shed 0 bases, with 10 bases lying between them. CDR3 size: 16 residues. CDR3 nucleotide sequence: TGCGCCAGCAGCTTGGCGGGACTGAACTCTGGAAACACCATATATTTT. Its translation: CASSLAGLNSGNTIYF.

A single count supports this clone. The CDR3 DNA sequence: TGTGCCAGCAGAAGGGGGGACTATGGCTACACCTTC. Translation: CASRRGDYGYTF. The rearrangement joins TRBV21-1 to TRBJ1-2. TRBV21-1 is marked as a pseudogene. The CDR3 spans 12 residues.

A few counts support this clone. The J gene is TRBJ1-2, the V gene TRBV18; 10 bases agree with TRBD1. The CDR3 is 15 amino acids. The V gene's germline CDR1 is KGHSH and CDR2 LQKENI. J lost 6 bases, V lost 3 bases, and 7 bases had no gene match. CDR3 in DNA: TGTGCCAGCTCACCTCGGGGGACAGGGGAACATGGCTACACCTTC. Encoded protein: CASSPRGTGEHGYTF. Combining the CDR3 with reference TRBV18 and TRBJ1-2 gives the whole variable domain NAGVMQNPRHLVRRRGQEARLRCSPMKGHSHVYWYRQLPEEGLKFMVYLQKENIIDESGMPKERFSAEFPKEGPSILRIQQVVRGDSAAYFCASSPRGTGEHGYTFGSGTRLTVV.

The chain carries TRBV19 and TRBJ2-1; D gene ambiguous. Trimming pared 2 bases from V and 8 bases from J, leaving 10 bases between. CDR1 is LNHDA, CDR2 SQIVND, per germline (reference sequence). The CDR3 runs to 13 residues. In nucleotides, the CDR3 is TGTGCCAGTAGTATACTAGATTATCATGAGCAGTTCTTC. It is translated as CASSILDYHEQFF.

CDR3 in amino acids: CASSLAPNTGELFF. In DNA, the CDR3 is TGTGCCAGCAGCTTGGCCCCGAACACCGGGGAGCTGTTTTTT. The chain uses TRBV5-6 and TRBJ2-2, with no clear D. CDR1 SGHDT and CDR2 YYEEEE come from the germline V gene. V lost 0 bases, J lost 0 bases, and 3 bases lay in between. This CDR3 contains 14 residues.

The J gene is TRBJ1-1, the V gene TRBV18; D perhaps matches TRBD1 (5 bases). CDR3 length: 15 amino acids. Trimming took off 4 bases at V and 1 base at J, with 13 bases between the two ends. The germline V gene has CDR1 KGHSH and CDR2 LQKENI. As DNA, the CDR3 is TGTGCCAGCTCACTCGGGGCACGAGGGAACACTGAAGCTTTCTTT. Its protein product is CASSLGARGNTEAFF.

The table lists this clone with a count of one. This rearrangement joins TRBV2 to TRBJ1-2; D is perhaps TRBD1 (5 bases). The CDR3 runs 14 residues. The germline V gene has CDR1 SNHLY and CDR2 FYNNEI. Trimming took off 0 bases at V and 6 bases at J, with 11 bases between the two ends. The CDR3 reads CASSEAMPGNGYTF. DNA for the CDR3: TGTGCCAGCAGTGAAGCTATGCCAGGGAATGGCTACACCTTC.

This clone was seen a handful of times. The V call is TRBV28, the J call TRBJ2-7; 10 bases are a match to TRBD2. The germline V gene encodes CDR1 MDHEN and CDR2 SYDVKM. Trimming at V came to 2 bases and at J to 1 base, leaving 17 bases not matched to a gene. CDR3 length: 20 amino acids. The CDR3 coding sequence is TGTGCCAGCAGTTTAGAGAATTGGGCTAGCGGGGGTAGAACGTCCTACGAGCAGTACTTC. Amino acid sequence: CASSLENWASGGRTSYEQYF.

V and J are TRBV18 and TRBJ2-1; D might be TRBD2 (6 bases). The CDR3 has 13 amino acids. Germline V CDR1 and CDR2: KGHSH, LQKENI. Trimming pared 6 bases from V and 10 bases from J, leaving 16 bases between. CDR3 loop: CASSPTGGLEQFF. For the CDR3, the DNA is TGTGCCAGCTCGCCAACCGGGGGTCTGGAGCAGTTCTTC.

The gene calls are TRBV2 and TRBJ1-1, with D uncertain. The CDR3 totals 13 residues. In germline, CDR1 is SNHLY, CDR2 FYNNEI. V shed 4 bases and J shed 2 bases, with 8 bases lying between them. The CDR3 nucleotides read TGTGCCAGCAGTGTGGACTTCAACACTGAAGCTTTCTTT. Encoded protein: CASSVDFNTEAFF. Full variable domain (rest looked up from reference TRBV2 and TRBJ1-1): EPEVTQTPSHQVTQMGQEVILRCVPISNHLYFYWYRQILGQKVEFLVSFYNNEISEKSEIFDDQFSVERPDGSNFTLKIRSTKLEDSAMYFCASSVDFNTEAFFGQGTRLTVV.